What follows are 26 T cell receptor beta chains derived from one specimen sequenced in a study of PD-L1 blockade in urothelial cancer. The assay was immunoSEQ multiplex PCR, and TCRdb's table has in-frame clones only and misses some. In the table there are 98,000 or so clones, 90% of which are singletons. As to time point: pretreatment peripheral blood. The specimen was PBMCs, collected around atezolizumab (anti-PD-L1) treatment. The source of these receptors is a man between 60 and 75 years old with urothelial cancer.

This sequence joins TRBV2 and TRBJ2-7; 11 bases agree with TRBD2. Germline V lookup: CDR1 SNHLY, CDR2 FYNNEI. V was clipped by 7 bases and J by 0 bases; unmatched bases: 5. The CDR3 is made up of 15 amino acids. The CDR3 is CASNVAGGSSYEQYF. CDR3 DNA: TGTGCCAGCAATGTAGCGGGGGGGAGCTCCTACGAGCAGTACTTC. Full variable domain (remainder filled in from reference TRBV2 and TRBJ2-7): EPEVTQTPSHQVTQMGQEVILRCVPISNHLYFYWYRQILGQKVEFLVSFYNNEISEKSEIFDDQFSVERPDGSNFTLKIRSTKLEDSAMYFCASNVAGGSSYEQYFGPGTRLTVT.

The gene calls are TRBV19 and TRBJ2-3; weak D call: TRBD2 (7 bases). Germline V gives CDR1 LNHDA, CDR2 SQIVND (reference sequence). Trimming removed 11 bases from V and 4 bases from J, with 13 bases in between. The CDR3 consists of 12 residues. In DNA, the CDR3 is TGTGCCCCCTGGGGGGGCTCAGATACGCAGTATTTT. Its protein is CAPWGGSDTQYF.

The rearrangement joins TRBV6-5 to TRBJ1-2, with D maybe TRBD1 (5 bases). The V end was cut by 0 bases, the J end by 8 bases, with 19 bases between. The CDR3 totals 16 residues. From germline, CDR1 is MNHEY and CDR2 SVGAGI. The CDR3 DNA reads as TGTGCCAGCAGTTACTCACCGGGACTCTCGCCGGAGGGCTACACCTTC. The encoded protein is CASSYSPGLSPEGYTF.

The chain employs TRBV18 and TRBJ2-7; 11 bases map to TRBD1. The CDR3 is 14 residues long. Trimming cost V 8 bases and J 3 bases; bases outside gene matches: 6. Germline V gives CDR1 KGHSH, CDR2 LQKENI. The CDR3 here is CASQTGTGGYEQYF. DNA of the CDR3: TGTGCCAGCCAAACCGGGACAGGGGGCTACGAGCAGTACTTC.

V gene TRBV2 combines with J gene TRBJ2-5; no firm D call. Trimming took off 7 bases at V and 5 bases at J, with 17 bases between the two ends. Germline V gene lookup returns CDR1 SNHLY and CDR2 FYNNEI. The CDR3 covers 14 residues. CDR3 nucleotides: TGTGCCAGCATGTTTTCGCCCACGGAGGAGACCCAGTACTTC. This translates into CASMFSPTEETQYF.

This clone showed up just a few times. This rearrangement joins TRBV7-2 to TRBJ1-1; D remains ambiguous. This CDR3 contains 15 residues. Germline CDR1 SGHTA, CDR2 FQGNSA. V lost 1 base and J lost 0, with 9 bases in between. CDR3 region: CASSLVHGMNTEAFF. CDR3 nucleotides: TGTGCCAGCAGCTTAGTCCACGGGATGAACACTGAAGCTTTCTTT.

V is TRBV27 and J is TRBJ2-7; 9 bases are shared with TRBD1. This CDR3 has 14 residues. Germline V lookup: CDR1 MNHEY, CDR2 SMNVEV (reference sequence). Trimming at V came to 6 bases and at J to 6 bases, leaving 9 bases not matched to a gene. Here the CDR3 reads CASRAGTGIGEQYF. In DNA, the CDR3 is TGTGCCAGCAGGGCCGGGACAGGGATCGGCGAGCAGTACTTC.

The genes are TRBV7-2 and TRBJ1-2; 7 positions agree with TRBD1. Looked up from germline, CDR1 is SGHTA and CDR2 is FQGNSA. CDR3 length equals 14 residues. Germline trimming cut 4 bases from V and 8 bases from J; bases unmatched to any gene: 10. CDR3 loop: CASSSTGTAWGYTF. In DNA, the CDR3 is TGTGCCAGCAGCTCGACAGGGACCGCTTGGGGCTACACCTTC.

The chain uses TRBV7-2 and TRBJ2-3, with a weak D call TRBD1 (6 bases). V was trimmed by 4 bases and J by 0 bases, leaving 14 bases between them. CDR1 SGHTA and CDR2 FQGNSA come from the germline V gene. The CDR3 extends over 16 amino acids. The CDR3 region has the DNA TGTGCCAGCAGCTACTCTAGGACAGCAAGCACAGATACGCAGTATTTT. It specifies CASSYSRTASTDTQYF.

The chain is built from TRBV4-3 and TRBJ1-6, with 8 bases matching TRBD1. After removal of 1 base from V and 7 bases from J, the junction contained 3 bases not matched to a gene. The germline V gene has CDR1 LGHNA and CDR2 YSLEER. CDR3 length: 15 residues. CDR3 region: CASSQVDRDNSPLHF. The CDR3 bases are TGCGCCAGCAGCCAAGTGGACAGGGACAATTCACCCCTCCACTTT.

This chain connects TRBV25-1 to TRBJ1-3; no clear D. This CDR3 has 14 amino acids. CDR1 and CDR2 (germline): MGHDK, SYGVNS. V was cut by 3 bases and J by 3 bases, with 9 bases left in between. The CDR3 sequence is CASSDRGHGNTIYF. The CDR3 DNA reads TGTGCCAGCAGTGATAGAGGCCATGGAAACACCATATATTTT.

The V and J genes are TRBV10-3 and TRBJ1-2; TRBD1 is a possible D gene (6 bases). The CDR3 spans 15 residues. CDR1 is ENHRY and CDR2 is SYGVKD in the germline V gene. Trimming cost V 4 bases and J 7 bases, with 19 bases left between them. CDR3 coding DNA: TGTGCCATCAGTGGCTTCCCTGGACAGCTAGGTGGCTACACCTTC. It encodes CAISGFPGQLGGYTF.

V is TRBV30 and J is TRBJ1-3; D gene ambiguous. The CDR3 has 14 residues. Trimming removed 3 bases from V and 8 bases from J, with 17 bases in between. Germline V gives CDR1 GTSNPN, CDR2 SVGIG (reference sequence). CDR3: CAWRHTSWRHTIYF. In DNA form, the CDR3 reads TGTGCCTGGAGGCATACCTCCTGGAGGCACACCATATATTTT. The full variable domain, its missing parts supplied by reference TRBV30 and TRBJ1-3, is SQTIHQWPATLVQPVGSPLSLECTVEGTSNPNLYWYRQAAGRGLQLLFYSVGIGQISSEVPQNLSASRPQDRQFILSSKKLLLSDSGFYLCAWRHTSWRHTIYFGEGSWLTVV.

This chain connects TRBV7-9 to TRBJ2-1; TRBD2 matches at 8 bases. Germline V CDR1 and CDR2: SEHNR, FQNEAQ (reference sequence). The length of the CDR3 is 13 residues. V shed 5 bases, J shed 10 bases, and the junction held 7 bases outside the gene matches. As DNA, the CDR3 is TGTGCCAGCAGCCCACAAATAGCGGGAGAGCAGTTCTTC. Its protein product is CASSPQIAGEQFF.

V usage is TRBV11-2 and J usage is TRBJ2-5, with D maybe TRBD1 (6 bases). The CDR3 sequence is 16 residues long. Germline loops: CDR1 SGHAT, CDR2 FQNNGV. The germline V and J ends were trimmed by 2 bases and 1 base, with 14 bases remaining between them. CDR3: CASSLRGTSVQETQYF. The CDR3 bases are TGTGCCAGCAGCTTACGAGGGACATCAGTCCAAGAGACCCAGTACTTC. Full variable domain (missing parts from reference TRBV11-2 and TRBJ2-5): EAGVAQSPRYKIIEKRQSVAFWCNPISGHATLYWYQQILGQGPKLLIQFQNNGVVDDSQLPKDRFSAERLKGVDSTLKIQPAKLEDSAVYLCASSLRGTSVQETQYFGPGTRLLVL.

The chain is built from TRBV6-1 and TRBJ2-1, with D hard to call. The germline CDR1 and CDR2 sequences are MNHNS and SASEGT. V lost 0 bases to trimming and J lost 2 bases, with 17 bases between them. This CDR3 has 18 amino acids. The CDR3 region is CASSEAPVATTPYNEQFF. The CDR3, as DNA: TGTGCCAGCAGTGAAGCGCCGGTAGCAACTACCCCCTACAATGAGCAGTTCTTC.

The chain has TRBV4-2 and TRBJ2-1, with TRBD2 matching over 9 bases. The CDR3 sequence is 16 residues long. Germline V gene sequence: CDR1 LGHNA, CDR2 YNFKEQ. With V trimmed by 5 bases and J by 6 bases, 11 bases remained unmatched. The chain's CDR3 is CASSKGWREGVNEQFF. The CDR3 bases are TGTGCCAGCAGCAAGGGGTGGCGGGAGGGGGTCAATGAGCAGTTCTTC.

The chain uses TRBV27 and TRBJ2-7, with TRBD1 as a possible D gene (5 bases). This CDR3 is built from 15 residues. The V and J ends lost 6 bases and 4 bases respectively, with 19 bases between them. Germline loops: CDR1 MNHEY, CDR2 SMNVEV (reference sequence). For the CDR3, the DNA is TGTGCCAGCAGCCGAGACAGCCCGACCCTTTACGAGCAGTACTTC. It encodes CASSRDSPTLYEQYF.

The chain carries TRBV10-3 and TRBJ1-6; unclear D gene. The V gene's germline CDR1 is ENHRY and CDR2 SYGVKD. The germline V and J ends were trimmed by 2 bases and 8 bases, with 10 bases remaining between them. The CDR3 is 14 amino acids. In DNA, the CDR3 is TGTGCCATCAGTGAGCGACGACGGGATTCACCCCTCCACTTT. Translating it yields CAISERRRDSPLHF.

The chain employs TRBV4-3 and TRBJ2-5; D gene ambiguous. In germline, CDR1 is LGHNA, CDR2 YSLEER. The V gene lost 4 bases and the J gene lost 1 base, with 7 bases spanning the gap. CDR3 length: 13 amino acids. CDR3 amino acids: CASSPGPQETQYF. The CDR3 region has the DNA TGCGCCAGCAGCCCAGGTCCCCAAGAGACCCAGTACTTC.

CDR3: CARQAEFYGYTF. CDR3 nucleotide sequence: TGTGCCCGTCAAGCGGAATTTTATGGCTACACCTTC. V is TRBV30 and J is TRBJ1-2, with D hard to call. The V gene's germline CDR1 is GTSNPN and CDR2 SVGIG (reference sequence). Trimming cost V 8 bases and J 5 bases, with 15 bases left between them. The CDR3 loop spans 12 amino acids.

The chain carries TRBV7-9 and TRBJ2-1; the match to TRBD2 covers 10 bases. Trimming removed 2 bases from V and 0 bases from J; junction bases left unmatched: 7. Per the germline V gene, CDR1 is SEHNR and CDR2 is FQNEAQ (reference sequence). CDR3 size: 18 residues. CDR3 sequence reads: CASSLTLAGESSYNEQFF. CDR3 nucleotide sequence: TGTGCCAGCAGCTTAACCCTAGCGGGGGAGAGCTCCTACAATGAGCAGTTCTTC.

A remark on this clone: Compared with germline, one end of the junction differs, possibly owing to a read error. The CDR3 reads CASSQDFRGFYEQYF. CDR3 DNA: TGCGCCAGCAGTCAAGATTTTCGGGGTTTCTACGAGCAGTACTTC. The chain carries TRBV4-3 and TRBJ2-7; D perhaps matches TRBD2 (5 bases). The CDR3 runs 15 residues. Per germline, CDR1 LGHNA and CDR2 YSLEER.

J is TRBJ2-5 and V is TRBV5-1, with D unresolved. This CDR3 spans 13 amino acids. With 6 bases removed from V and 0 bases from J, the gap between germline ends came to 9 bases. Germline lookup yields CDR1 SGHRS and CDR2 YFSETQ. DNA of the CDR3: TGCGCCAGCAACAACAGAGACCAAGAGACCCAGTACTTC. Translated: CASNNRDQETQYF.

This rearrangement joins TRBV7-2 to TRBJ2-7, with 14 nucleotides matching TRBD2. V lost 5 bases, J lost 1 base, and 13 bases stayed unmatched. The CDR3 covers 19 residues. Per the germline V gene, CDR1 is SGHTA and CDR2 is FQGNSA. The CDR3 DNA follows: TGTGCCAGCAGCCCATCGACTAGCGGGGGGGTATTTATTTCCTACGAGCAGTACTTC. It codes for CASSPSTSGGVFISYEQYF.

The rearrangement links TRBV5-8 to TRBJ2-5; the match to TRBD2 covers 8 bases. The CDR3 runs 20 residues. The germline CDR1 and CDR2 sequences are SGHTS and YDEGEE. V shed 0 bases, J shed 7 bases, and the junction held 23 bases outside the gene matches. CDR3 coding DNA: TGTGCCAGCAGCTTGGTAAGTCTATGGCGTCTAGCGGGTGTTCACGGGACCCAGTACTTC. Protein product: CASSLVSLWRLAGVHGTQYF. The full variable domain, its missing parts supplied by reference TRBV5-8 and TRBJ2-5, is EAGVTQSPTHLIKTRGQQATLRCSPISGHTSVYWYQQALGLGLQFLLWYDEGEERNRGNFPPRFSGRQFPNYSSELNVNALELEDSALYLCASSLVSLWRLAGVHGTQYFGPGTRLLVL.